What follows are 24 T cell receptor beta chains derived from one specimen sequenced in a study of T cell clusters in autoimmune cytopenias. TRB was amplified by touch-down multiplex PCR, primer pools A and B combined. Reanalyzing the multiplex PCR reads, TCRdb keeps one entry per CDR3 protein, without DNA. The sample features roughly 8,000 distinct CDR3 sequences, with about 5% in its top ten. Each sample's input was approximately 270 ng genomic DNA, some 38,000 genome equivalents. The sample taken for sequencing was peripheral blood. The receptors shown here come from a human donor with an autoimmune cytopenia or autoimmune hepatitis (not recorded which).

V and J are TRBV6-1 and TRBJ1-1; TCRdb's D call of TRBD1 is untestable without DNA. The V gene's germline CDR1 is MNHNS and CDR2 SASEGT. CDR3 size: 15 residues. CDR3 residues: CASSEVLIGLPEAFF.

V and J are TRBV9 and TRBJ2-7; TCRdb's D call of TRBD1 is untestable without DNA. Germline V gene sequence: CDR1 SGDLS, CDR2 YYNGEE. This CDR3 comprises 15 residues. The CDR3 reads CASSVGGGFGYEQYF. The full variable domain, in which reference TRBV9 and TRBJ2-7 provide the parts outside the CDR3, is DSGVTQTPKHLITATGQRVTLRCSPRSGDLSVYWYQQSLDQGLQFLIQYYNGEERAKGNILERFSAQQFPDLHSELNLSSLELGDSALYFCASSVGGGFGYEQYFGPGTRLTVT.

This chain connects TRBV18 to TRBJ1-1; with no DNA, the TCRdb D assignment of TRBD1 cannot be verified. Germline lookup yields CDR1 KGHSH and CDR2 LQKENI. This CDR3 spans 14 amino acids. The CDR3 region is CASSPGQQNTEAFF.

This clonotype is classed as medium-sized by frequency. This chain joins TRBV19 and TRBJ2-7; TCRdb proposes TRBD2, but this gene call is untestable without DNA. Germline V gene sequence: CDR1 LNHDA, CDR2 SQIVND (reference sequence). The CDR3 length is 16 residues. The CDR3 reads CASRYTSGGTDFEQYF.

This rearrangement joins TRBV27 to TRBJ2-1; no DNA is available, so the TRBD1 call from TCRdb remains unchecked. The CDR3 extends over 14 amino acids. Germline lookup yields CDR1 MNHEY and CDR2 SMNVEV (reference sequence). The CDR3 sequence is CASSLWQGVYEQFF.

The V call is TRBV6-6, the J call TRBJ2-7; TCRdb's D call of TRBD1 is untestable without DNA. The CDR3 is 16 residues long. Germline V gives CDR1 MNHNY, CDR2 SVGAGI (reference sequence). The CDR3 loop reads CASGPGQGAGGYEQYF.

This clonotype is medium-sized (0.01 to 0.1%) by frequency. The CDR3 sequence: CSVKGGGTEAFF. The rearrangement links TRBV29-1 to TRBJ1-1; lacking DNA, the TRBD1 call made by TCRdb goes unchecked. Per the germline V gene, CDR1 is SQVTM and CDR2 is ANQGSEA. The CDR3 runs to 12 residues.

This clonotype shows up as medium-sized (0.01 to 0.1%) by frequency. The chain has TRBV5-5 and TRBJ1-5. From germline, CDR1 is SGHKS and CDR2 YYEKEE (reference sequence). There are 14 residues in the CDR3. The CDR3 loop is CASSFLGIGQPQHF. Filled out from reference TRBV5-5 and TRBJ1-5, the complete variable domain reads DAGVTQSPTHLIKTRGQQVTLRCSPISGHKSVSWYQQVLGQGPQFIFQYYEKEERGRGNFPDRFSARQFPNYSSELNVNALLLGDSALYLCASSFLGIGQPQHFGDGTRLSIL.

The chain is built from TRBV7-9 and TRBJ2-5; TCRdb indicates TRBD1, and absent DNA this call remains unverified. The CDR3 is 15 amino acids. Germline V gives CDR1 SEHNR, CDR2 FQNEAQ (reference sequence). CDR3 amino acids: CASIELDRAEETQYF.

This clonotype is deemed medium-sized by its frequency. The rearrangement joins TRBV20-1 to TRBJ1-6. Germline V gives CDR1 DFQATT, CDR2 SNEGSKA (reference sequence). The length of the CDR3 is 13 residues. The CDR3 is CSAGPLGNSPLHF.

The chain carries TRBV11-3 and TRBJ2-1; the D gene TCRdb calls, TRBD1, cannot be checked with no DNA. Germline V gives CDR1 SGHNT, CDR2 YENEEA. The CDR3 length is 13 residues. CDR3 sequence: CASSSGTSNEQFF.

The chain uses TRBV10-3 and TRBJ2-1; TCRdb's D call of TRBD2 is untestable without DNA. The length of the CDR3 is 16 residues. Germline CDR1 is ENHRY and CDR2 is SYGVKD. Here the CDR3 reads CAISEELAGDTGEQFF.

By frequency, this clonotype is large. The CDR3 loop reads CASSFGTVYEQYF. This chain joins TRBV5-6 and TRBJ2-7; TCRdb lists TRBD1, though no DNA is available to test this call. Germline V gives CDR1 SGHDT, CDR2 YYEEEE. CDR3 size: 13 residues.

The rearrangement uses TRBV7-9 and TRBJ2-5; TCRdb proposes TRBD1, but this gene call is untestable without DNA. Germline-derived CDR1 and CDR2 are SEHNR and FQNEAQ (reference sequence). This CDR3 is built from 16 residues. The CDR3 region is CASSPQWKQGIETQYF.

The chain links TRBV6-6 to TRBJ2-3; TCRdb proposes TRBD1, but this gene call is untestable without DNA. This CDR3 comprises 11 residues. Germline V gene data show CDR1 as MNHNY and CDR2 as SVGAGI (reference sequence). This CDR3 reads CASSPRGAQYF.

The chain employs TRBV10-1 and TRBJ2-3. Germline assignment: CDR1 WNHNN and CDR2 SYGVQD (reference sequence). CDR3 size: 13 residues. The CDR3 spells CASRIASTDTQYF.

V gene TRBV24-1 combines with J gene TRBJ2-1; absent DNA, TCRdb's TRBD1 call cannot be checked. The CDR3 totals 16 residues. Germline assignment: CDR1 KGHDR and CDR2 SFDVKD. CDR3 amino acids: CATSDPTGGRYNEQFF.

According to its frequency, this clonotype is medium-sized. The V call is TRBV7-2, the J call TRBJ1-5. In germline, CDR1 is SGHTA, CDR2 FQGNSA. This CDR3 is 13 amino acids long. The CDR3 protein is CASSFSRNQPQHF.

The chain is built from TRBV18 and TRBJ2-5; the TRBD2 assignment by TCRdb is unverifiable without DNA. CDR3 length equals 16 residues. Germline values: CDR1 KGHSH, CDR2 LQKENI. CDR3 residues: CASSPPGRAFEETQYF.

The CDR3 sequence is CASSQEVVADTQYF. The chain couples TRBV4-3 to TRBJ2-3. Germline V gives CDR1 LGHNA, CDR2 YSLEER. The CDR3 spans 14 residues.

V gene TRBV20-1 combines with J gene TRBJ1-1; TCRdb's D call, TRBD1, is unchecked because there is no DNA. CDR3 length: 14 residues. CDR1 and CDR2 (germline): DFQATT, SNEGSKA (reference sequence). CDR3 protein: CSAPRPGPITEAFF.

This sequence joins TRBV6-1 and TRBJ2-3; with no DNA, the TCRdb D assignment of TRBD2 cannot be verified. The V gene's germline CDR1 is MNHNS and CDR2 SASEGT. This CDR3 contains 17 residues. The CDR3 protein is CASSRTSGGTSTDTQYF.

The chain links TRBV18 to TRBJ1-1; the TCRdb call, TRBD1, lacks DNA for checking. CDR1 and CDR2 (germline): KGHSH, LQKENI. This CDR3 is 13 amino acids long. CDR3: CASSGGANTEAFF.

This clonotype is classed as medium-sized by frequency. The rearrangement links TRBV19 to TRBJ2-7; with no DNA, the TCRdb D assignment of TRBD2 cannot be verified. Germline CDR1 LNHDA, CDR2 SQIVND (reference sequence). This CDR3 comprises 14 residues. Here the CDR3 reads CASSIGLDDYEQYF.